This is a list of T cell receptor beta chains from one sample in a study of blood T cells in healthy people across ages. TCRdb re-derived calls from the 5' RACE reads in MiXCR, one entry per CDR3 protein. In the table there are under 700,000 distinct CDR3 sequences, more than 20% of which are singletons. These data were also filed under a second study, of T cells of mothers and their children.

The sequenced material came from blood. Every receptor here comes from a boy between 5 and 17 years old in good health. Both conserved end residues are part of each CDR3. Each record gives: J gene, V gene, clone size, D gene, CDR3 protein, CDR3 DNA. The D gene is left open where the match is weak. Expanded clones get a size class; other rows say once, few or many, or leave the size out.

>TRBJ2-2|TRBV5-1|few|TRBD2
CASSSTSANTGELFF
TGCGCCAGCAGCTCCACTAGCGCGAACACCGGGGAGCTGTTTTTT
>TRBJ1-5|TRBV10-3|few|.
CAISESIRDQPQHF
TGTGCCATCAGTGAGTCTATCAGGGATCAGCCCCAGCATTTT
>TRBJ2-7|TRBV28|.|.
CASSSPTRSSYEQYF
TGTGCCAGCAGTTCACCAACACGGAGCTCCTACGAGCAGTACTTC
>TRBJ2-5|TRBV28|.|.
CASSFGGLTNQETQYF
TGTGCCAGCAGTTTCGGGGGGCTTACTAACCAAGAGACCCAGTACTTC
>TRBJ2-1|TRBV5-1|few|TRBD2
CASSSSLAGGGGEQFF
TGCGCCAGCAGCTCATCACTAGCGGGGGGAGGCGGAGAGCAGTTCTTC
>TRBJ2-3|TRBV7-8|.|.
CASSRHADTQYF
TGTGCCAGCAGCCGACACGCAGATACGCAGTATTTT
>TRBJ1-1|TRBV7-2|few|TRBD1
CASSRAPGTGPYTEAFF
TGTGCCAGCAGCCGGGCTCCCGGGACAGGGCCGTACACTGAAGCTTTCTTT
>TRBJ2-1|TRBV4-1|.|TRBD1
CASSQDLWGQGSSHNEQFF
TGCGCCAGCAGCCAAGATCTTTGGGGACAGGGAAGCTCCCACAATGAGCAGTTCTTC
>TRBJ1-5|TRBV20-1|.|TRBD1
CSASQGARNQPQHF
TGCAGTGCTAGTCAGGGGGCGCGGAATCAGCCCCAGCATTTT
>TRBJ2-5|TRBV29-1|.|.
CSVEGSWVGTQYF
TGCAGCGTTGAGGGGTCGTGGGTTGGGACCCAGTACTTC
>TRBJ2-7|TRBV7-2|.|TRBD2
CASSFWTSGRGHEQYF
TGTGCCAGCAGCTTTTGGACTAGCGGGAGGGGCCACGAGCAGTACTTC
>TRBJ1-1|TRBV7-9|few|.
CASSSWMNTEAFF
TGTGCCAGCAGTTCCTGGATGAACACTGAAGCTTTCTTT
>TRBJ2-1|TRBV4-3|few|TRBD2
CASSQEYSGVFGEQFF
TGCGCCAGCAGCCAAGAATACAGCGGGGTCTTTGGTGAGCAGTTCTTC
>TRBJ2-6|TRBV7-6|once|TRBD1
CASSPGTGGRTGANVLTF
TGTGCCAGCAGCCCGGGAACAGGGGGGAGAACTGGGGCCAACGTCCTGACTTTC
>TRBJ2-7|TRBV5-1|few|.
CASSLEGASSYEQYF
TGCGCCAGCAGCTTGGAAGGGGCGAGCTCCTACGAGCAGTACTTC
>TRBJ2-5|TRBV6-2/TRBV6-3|.|.
CASTDGPQETQYF
TGTGCCAGCACCGACGGCCCCCAAGAGACCCAGTACTTC
>TRBJ2-1|TRBV15|few|TRBD2
CATSRGGSGGAYEQFF
TGTGCCACCAGCAGAGGGGGTAGCGGGGGGGCGTATGAGCAGTTCTTC
>TRBJ1-5|TRBV28|few|.
CASSFSHGVSRQPQHF
TGTGCCAGCAGTTTCTCCCACGGGGTTAGTCGTCAGCCCCAGCATTTT
>TRBJ2-5|TRBV12-3/TRBV12-4|few|.
CASSPGLGEETQYF
TGTGCCAGCAGTCCGGGACTGGGGGAAGAGACCCAGTACTTC
>TRBJ2-7|TRBV4-1|few|TRBD2
CASSQLSGTEQYF
TGCGCCAGCAGCCAACTGAGCGGGACTGAGCAGTACTTC